These 4 T cell receptor beta chains came from one sample sequenced in a study of Tregs in tolerant kidney transplant recipients. The nonmyeloablative bone marrow transplants came from related graft donors, with transient mixed chimerism. Libraries were prepared by immunoSEQ multiplex PCR; TCRdb keeps only in-frame clonotypes and omits some of them. This sample carries about 15,000 clones, with roughly 3.8% going to the ten biggest clones. The sequenced sample was CD4+ T cells from blood (PBMCs), obtained 12 months after the transplant. The source of these receptors is a human patient who received a combined kidney and bone marrow transplant. The graft donor may account for some of the T cells.

Concerning this clone itself: Read coverage stops 3 residues before the CDR3 terminus; the germline J gene supplies the remainder. The chain joins TRBV20-1 to TRBJ2-4; 8 bases match TRBD2. Trimming cost V 7 bases and J 2 bases; bases outside gene matches: 1. The germline V gene has CDR1 DFQATT and CDR2 SNEGSKA (reference sequence). CDR3 length: 12 amino acids. Partial CDR3 DNA: TGCAGTGGACTAGCGCCCAAAAACATT. Protein sequence: CSGLAPKNI. The whole CDR3 is CSGLAPKNIQYF.

This clone registers medium-sized by frequency. Read data end 3 residues before the CDR3 end; the end is taken from the germline J gene. The chain has TRBV5-4 and TRBJ2-2; a possible D gene is TRBD2 (7 bases). Germline CDR1 reads SGHNT; CDR2 reads YYREEE (reference sequence). Deletions cut 10 bases from V and 0 bases from J, with 13 bases between. The CDR3 loop spans 14 amino acids. CDR3 region: CAGGGGPNTGELFF. CDR3 DNA, as far as it was read: TGTGCCGGGGGGGGCGGGCCGAACACCGGGGAG.

Turning to this clone: The read is 3 residues too short to cover the CDR3 end, so that end is filled in from the germline J gene. J is TRBJ2-2 and V is TRBV20-1; 9 nucleotides agree with TRBD2. V lost 2 bases and J lost 5; bases outside the gene matches: 6. Germline CDR1 reads DFQATT; CDR2 reads SNEGSKA (reference sequence). CDR3 length: 15 residues. The CDR3 loop is CSARLAGSETGELFF. The CDR3 DNA, read in part, is TGCAGTGCTAGACTAGCGGGATCCGAGACCGGGGAG.

A word on this clone: The read falls 3 residues short of the CDR3 end, and the missing part is taken from the germline J gene. This sequence joins TRBV12-5 and TRBJ1-1, with 8 bases matching TRBD1. The CDR3 runs to 12 residues. CDR1 and CDR2 (germline): LGHNT, FRNRAP. This CDR3 is CASGQQGGEAFF. The CDR3 bases that were read are TGTGCTAGTGGTCAACAGGGGGGAGAA.